This TCR beta chain was observed in a study of OX40 agonist ivuxolimab in advanced cancers. Study-level results: Clonal expansion from baseline to week 6 occurred in both CD4+ and CD8+ T cells.

The CDR3 is 13 residues long. The germline V and J ends were trimmed by 0 bases and 9 bases, with 9 bases remaining between them. Germline-derived CDR1 and CDR2 are GTSNPN and SVGIG (reference sequence). Assay: immunoSEQ multiplex PCR; the TCRdb copy retains only in-frame clones and omits some. The sample comprises some 22,000 clones, over 75% of which are singletons, and roughly 17% rests with the top ten. Details on this clone: The antigen remains unidentified.

This clonotype originated in an adult with an advanced solid tumor such as melanoma, head and neck, liver or kidney cancer. The sample in question was CD4+ or CD8+ T cells sorted from blood, obtained in a trial of the OX40 agonist ivuxolimab. The J gene is TRBJ1-6, the V gene TRBV30; no definite D call. The CDR3 DNA is TGTGCCTGGAGTGTACTCGGTGGTTCACCCCTCCACTTT. This gives the protein CAWSVLGGSPLHF.